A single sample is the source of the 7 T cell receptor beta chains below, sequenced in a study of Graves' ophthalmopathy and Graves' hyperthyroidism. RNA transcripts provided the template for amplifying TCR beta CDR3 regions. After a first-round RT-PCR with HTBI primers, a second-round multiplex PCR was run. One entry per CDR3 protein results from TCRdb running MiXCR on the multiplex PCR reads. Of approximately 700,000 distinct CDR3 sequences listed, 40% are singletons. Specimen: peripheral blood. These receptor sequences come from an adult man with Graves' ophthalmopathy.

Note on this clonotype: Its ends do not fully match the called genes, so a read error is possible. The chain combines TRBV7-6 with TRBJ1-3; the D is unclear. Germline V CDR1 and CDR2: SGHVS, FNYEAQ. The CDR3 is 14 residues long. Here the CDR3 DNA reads TGTGCCAGCAGTTTAGGGCAGGTCGGAAACACCATATATTTT. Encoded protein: CASSLGQVGNTIYF.

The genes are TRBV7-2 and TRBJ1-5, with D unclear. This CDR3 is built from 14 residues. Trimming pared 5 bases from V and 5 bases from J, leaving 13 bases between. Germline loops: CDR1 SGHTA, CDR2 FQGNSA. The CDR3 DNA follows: TGTGCCAGCAGCCCTCGAGGCGGCCATCAGCCCCAGCATTTT. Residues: CASSPRGGHQPQHF.

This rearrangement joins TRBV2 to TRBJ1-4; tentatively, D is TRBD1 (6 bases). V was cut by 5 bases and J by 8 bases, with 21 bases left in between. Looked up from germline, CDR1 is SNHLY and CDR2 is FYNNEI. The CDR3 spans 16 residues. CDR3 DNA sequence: TGTGCCAGCAGTCCCCTAACCGACAGGAGTGACGAAAAACTGTTTTTT. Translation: CASSPLTDRSDEKLFF.

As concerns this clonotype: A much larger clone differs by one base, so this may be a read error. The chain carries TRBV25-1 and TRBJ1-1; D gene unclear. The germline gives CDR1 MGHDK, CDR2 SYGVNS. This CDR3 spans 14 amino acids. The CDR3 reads CATSDSAGNTDAFF. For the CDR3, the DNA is TGTGCCACCAGTGATTCGGCGGGGAACACTGATGCTTTCTTT. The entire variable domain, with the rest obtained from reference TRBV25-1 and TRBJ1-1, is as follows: EADIYQTPRYLVIGTGKKITLECSQTMGHDKMYWYQQDPGMELHLIHYSYGVNSTEKGDLSSESTVSRIRTEHFPLTLESARPSHTSQYLCATSDSAGNTDAFFGQGTRLTVV.

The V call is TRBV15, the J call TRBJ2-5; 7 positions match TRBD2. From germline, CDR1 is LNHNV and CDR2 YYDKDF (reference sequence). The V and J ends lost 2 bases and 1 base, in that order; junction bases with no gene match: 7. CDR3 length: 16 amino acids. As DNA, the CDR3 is TGTGCCACCAGCAGAAGTGAGCGGGGCCTCCAAGAGACCCAGTACTTC. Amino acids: CATSRSERGLQETQYF. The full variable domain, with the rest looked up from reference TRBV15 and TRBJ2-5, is DAMVIQNPRYQVTQFGKPVTLSCSQTLNHNVMYWYQQKSSQAPKLLFHYYDKDFNNEADTPDNFQSRRPNTSFCFLDIRSPGLGDTAMYLCATSRSERGLQETQYFGPGTRLLVL.

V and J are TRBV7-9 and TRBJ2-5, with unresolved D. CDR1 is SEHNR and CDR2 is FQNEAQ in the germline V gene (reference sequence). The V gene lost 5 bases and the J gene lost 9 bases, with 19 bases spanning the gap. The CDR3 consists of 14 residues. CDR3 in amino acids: CASSQDTGPEAQYF. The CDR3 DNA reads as TGTGCCAGCAGCCAAGATACGGGCCCCGAGGCCCAGTACTTC.

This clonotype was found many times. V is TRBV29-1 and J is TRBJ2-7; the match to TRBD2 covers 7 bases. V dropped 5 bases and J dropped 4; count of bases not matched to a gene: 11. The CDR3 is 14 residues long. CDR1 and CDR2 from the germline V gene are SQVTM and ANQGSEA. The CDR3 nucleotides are TGCAGCGTTCACCTTCGGGCTAGCGGATACGAGCAGTACTTC. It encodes CSVHLRASGYEQYF.